This T cell receptor (beta chain) was sequenced during a study of radiotherapy plus CTLA-4 blockade in lung cancer. The assay was immunoSEQ multiplex PCR, and TCRdb's table has in-frame clones only and misses some. This table holds 71,000 or so clones, around 90% found once. Trimming at V came to 7 bases and at J to 4 bases, leaving 5 bases not matched to a gene. CDR3 size: 14 residues. Per the germline V gene, CDR1 is SQVTM and CDR2 is ANQGSEA. The chain has TRBV29-1 and TRBJ2-2; TRBD2 agrees at 11 bases. The TCR comes from a human donor with non-small cell lung cancer who had stable disease on radiotherapy plus ipilimumab. Source: peripheral blood, taken from a patient treated with radiotherapy plus ipilimumab. The CDR3 DNA follows: TGCAGCGCCTTAGCGGGAGGGTTCACCGGGGAGCTGTTTTTT. It translates to CSALAGGFTGELFF.